The 28 T cell receptor beta chains in this list originate from one sample, sequenced in a study of CD8+ T cells in alopecia areata. RNA extraction and reverse transcription yielded cDNA as sequencing template. Produced via immunoSEQ multiplex PCR; TCRdb's table is partial and in-frame only. In total the sample includes over 100,000 clones, none of them seen once. The sample was lesional skin. The receptors stem from a C3H/HeJ mouse with alopecia areata. As its MHC haplotype, the strain has H2-k.

This clone has only a few counts. Mouse germline and gene names are used. The read ends 4 residues shy of where the CDR3 ends; the end is completed using the germline J gene. The J gene is TRBJ2-1, the V gene TRBV1; unclear D gene. CDR1 NSQYPW and CDR2 LRSPGD come from the germline V gene (reference sequence). Trimming removed 3 bases at V and 0 bases at J, with 9 bases between. This CDR3 spans 15 amino acids. The DNA read from the CDR3 is TGCACCTGCAGTGCCCCAACAGATAACTATGCT. This sequence encodes CTCSAPTDNYA. The whole CDR3 reads CTCSAPTDNYAEQFF.

As to this clone: Germline and genes here are mouse. The read falls 4 residues short of the CDR3 end, and the missing part is taken from the germline J gene. The chain employs TRBV13-3 and TRBJ2-1; D may be TRBD1 (6 bases). V was cut by 1 base and J by 0 bases, with 8 bases left in between. Germline-derived CDR1 and CDR2 are NNHDY and SYVADS. The CDR3 consists of 15 residues. The covered CDR3 bases are TGTGCCAGCAGTGATTTGACAGGTAACTATGCT. Its protein product is CASSDLTGNYA. The CDR3 in full is CASSDLTGNYAEQFF.

Concerning this clone itself: Gene names and germline refer to mouse. The read terminates 4 residues before the CDR3 end, so the remaining end is supplied by the germline J gene. J is TRBJ2-3 and V is TRBV19; 10 positions match TRBD2. Germline values: CDR1 FNHDT, CDR2 SITEND (reference sequence). V was pared by 3 bases and J by 2 bases, with 6 bases of the junction left unmatched. This CDR3 has 16 amino acids. The CDR3 sequence is CASSTHWGGHAETLYF. The sequenced CDR3 bases are TGTGCCAGCAGTACCCACTGGGGGGGTCATGCAGAA.

This clone appeared a few times. Genes and germline are mouse. The read terminates 4 residues before the CDR3 end, so the remaining end is supplied by the germline J gene. The chain uses TRBV1 and TRBJ2-7; possible D gene TRBD2, 6 bases. V lost 6 bases and J 0 bases, leaving 9 bases between the germline ends. The CDR3 loop spans 13 amino acids. CDR1 is NSQYPW, CDR2 LRSPGD, per germline (reference sequence). The DNA read from the CDR3 is TGCACCTGCAGAGCGACTGGCTCCTAT. Encoded protein: CTCRATGSY. In full, the CDR3 is CTCRATGSYEQYF.

This clone was seen a few times. Mouse names are used for the genes. The missing CDR3 end, 4 residues past where the read stops, is filled in from the germline J gene. Within the sample, other DNA sequences also encode this same CDR3. The rearrangement joins TRBV13-3 to TRBJ2-3, with 7 nucleotides matching TRBD2. Per germline, CDR1 NNHDY and CDR2 SYVADS. The V gene end was trimmed by 7 bases and the J gene end by 1 base; junction bases not matched to a gene: 6. This CDR3 is built from 14 residues. The CDR3 spells CASSPGLGAETLYF. Incomplete CDR3 DNA: TGTGCCAGCTCCCCCGGACTGGGTGCAGAA.

In this sample, this clone turned up a few times. Gene names are the mouse ones. The CDR3 goes on 4 residues after the read ends, and that part is filled in from the germline J gene. The chain links TRBV17 to TRBJ2-5; the match to TRBD1 covers 7 bases. Germline V lookup: CDR1 MNHDT, CDR2 YYDKIL. The CDR3 length is 12 residues. CDR3 DNA, as far as it was read: TGTGCTAGCAGGCTCAGGGGGGAC. This translates into CASRLRGD. The CDR3 as a whole reads CASRLRGDTQYF.

Comments on this clone: Here the gene names and germline are mouse. The read halts 4 residues ahead of the CDR3 end, with the missing end drawn from the germline J gene. This chain uses TRBV16 with TRBJ1-1, with D possibly being TRBD1 (6 bases). Germline V CDR1 and CDR2: SGHSA, FRNQAP. The CDR3 is made up of 12 amino acids. The CDR3 region is CASSPGQEEVFF. CDR3 DNA (partial): TGTGCAAGCAGCCCGGGACAAGAA.

Regarding this clone: Gene names and germline match the mouse. The read ends 4 residues before the CDR3 terminus; that terminus is restored from the germline J gene. This chain links TRBV13-3 with TRBJ2-3; 7 bases fit TRBD1. The CDR3 runs 16 residues. The V segment lost 3 bases and the J segment 0 bases; nucleotides outside the gene matches: 7. CDR1 is NNHDY and CDR2 is SYVADS in the germline V gene. Incomplete CDR3 DNA: TGTGCCAGCAGTGGGGGACAGCCCTTTAGTGCAGAA. As protein: CASSGGQPFSAE. From start to end, the CDR3 is CASSGGQPFSAETLYF.

This clone showed up just a few times. The germline and genes are mouse ones. The read comes to an end 4 residues before the CDR3 does, leaving the germline J gene to fill in the end. J is TRBJ2-1 and V is TRBV1; TRBD2 matches at 7 bases. This CDR3 contains 14 residues. The germline gives CDR1 NSQYPW, CDR2 LRSPGD (reference sequence). The chain's CDR3 is CTCSGWGSGAEQFF. The sequenced CDR3 bases are TGCACCTGCAGTGGCTGGGGGTCGGGGGCT.

This clone was seen a few times. Gene and germline names: mouse. The sequenced fragment ends 4 residues before the CDR3 boundary, so the rest is inferred from the germline J gene. This chain links TRBV13-3 with TRBJ2-1, with 8 bases identical to TRBD2. Germline loops: CDR1 NNHDY, CDR2 SYVADS. The V gene end was trimmed by 2 bases and the J gene end by 0 bases; junction bases not matched to a gene: 7. This CDR3 has 17 residues. CDR3 residues: CASSDLGGAHNYAEQFF. CDR3 DNA, as far as it was read: TGTGCCAGCAGTGACTTAGGGGGGGCGCATAACTATGCT.

In this sample, this clone turned up a few times. Mouse names are used for the genes. The sequenced fragment ends 4 residues before the CDR3 boundary, so the rest is inferred from the germline J gene. The V gene is TRBV13-3, the J gene TRBJ2-5, with D maybe TRBD2 (6 bases). The germline V gene has CDR1 NNHDY and CDR2 SYVADS. The CDR3 contains 13 residues. Trimming removed 5 bases at V and 3 bases at J, with 10 bases between. The part of the CDR3 DNA that was read is TGTGCCAGCAGCGGCTGGGGACAAGAC. This encodes CASSGWGQD. The complete CDR3 sequence is CASSGWGQDTQYF.

This clone was seen a few times. Each gene name is a mouse one. The CDR3 goes on 4 residues after the read ends, and that part is filled in from the germline J gene. The chain joins TRBV13-3 to TRBJ2-7; 11 bases match TRBD1. CDR1 is NNHDY and CDR2 is SYVADS in the germline V gene. The CDR3 sequence is 15 residues long. Incomplete CDR3 DNA: TGTGCCAGCAGTGACCCTGGACAGGGGGCATAT. Its protein is CASSDPGQGAY. In full, the CDR3 reads CASSDPGQGAYEQYF.

Remarks on this clone: Gene names refer to mouse genes. The read ends 4 residues shy of where the CDR3 ends; the end is completed using the germline J gene. The rearrangement links TRBV19 to TRBJ2-7; the match to TRBD2 covers 11 bases. CDR3 length: 15 residues. Germline V gives CDR1 FNHDT, CDR2 SITEND (reference sequence). The ends lost 5 bases at V and 0 bases at J; junction bases unmatched: 4. The CDR3 protein is CASRGLGGLSYEQYF. The CDR3 DNA, read in part, is TGTGCCAGCAGAGGACTGGGGGGCCTCTCCTAT.

Turning to this clone: Here the gene names and germline are mouse. Read coverage stops 4 residues before the CDR3 terminus; the germline J gene supplies the remainder. The chain recombines TRBV13-3 with TRBJ1-1; D unresolved. The CDR3 totals 15 residues. The germline V gene has CDR1 NNHDY and CDR2 SYVADS. The CDR3 protein is CASSDEQIHSTEVFF. The DNA read from the CDR3 is TGTGCCAGCAGTGATGAACAGATCCACTCTACA.

Many counts were recorded for this clone. Mouse gene names and germline throughout. The CDR3 is CTCSVRDRNTEVFF. CDR3 bases read: TGCACCTGCAGTGTCCGGGACAGAAACACA. The rearrangement links TRBV1 to TRBJ1-1; TRBD1 aligns across 7 bases. The read ends 4 residues shy of where the CDR3 ends; the end is completed using the germline J gene. The CDR3 has 14 amino acids. Germline values: CDR1 NSQYPW, CDR2 LRSPGD (reference sequence). V lost 4 bases and J lost 1; bases outside the gene matches: 3.

Concerning this clone itself: The TCRdb protein fails to match the DNA translation at residue 12; the protein reported here was translated from the DNA. The gene names here belong to mouse. The CDR3 is cut off 3 residues early in the read; its end comes from the germline J gene. The V call is TRBV1, the J call TRBJ1-6; 9 positions match TRBD1. TRBJ1-6 has ORF status, its function being uncertain. Germline V CDR1 and CDR2: NSQYPW, LRSPGD (reference sequence). The CDR3 has 15 residues. J gave up 10 bases and V 1 base, and 5 bases lay outside the gene matches. The chain's CDR3 is CTCSAGDRARSPLYF. The part of the CDR3 DNA that was read is TGCACCTGCAGTGCAGGGGACAGGGCGAGATCGCCC.

Details on this clone: Gene names and germline match the mouse. The sequence runs out 4 residues before the end of the CDR3; the remainder is reconstructed from the germline J gene. The V gene is TRBV17, the J gene TRBJ2-7, with TRBD1 matching 8 bases. Germline lookup yields CDR1 MNHDT and CDR2 YYDKIL. The trim removed 4 bases at V and 3 bases at J, leaving 5 bases unmatched. The CDR3 sequence is 14 residues long. CDR3 residues: CASSNQGAFYEQYF. The DNA read from the CDR3 is TGTGCTAGCAGTAACCAGGGGGCTTTCTAT.

At least ten counts were recorded for this clone. Genes and germline come from the mouse. The CDR3 end falls 4 residues outside the read, so it is completed with the germline J gene. This chain links TRBV13-3 with TRBJ2-1; 7 positions match TRBD1. This CDR3 comprises 14 residues. CDR1 and CDR2 (germline): NNHDY, SYVADS. The sequenced CDR3 bases are TGTGCCAGCAGTGATGTGGACAGGAACGCT. Amino acids: CASSDVDRNA. The whole CDR3 protein reads CASSDVDRNAEQFF.

In the case of this clone: All gene names here are mouse names. Read coverage stops 4 residues before the CDR3 terminus; the germline J gene supplies the remainder. The V and J genes are TRBV29 and TRBJ2-1; a possible D gene is TRBD1 (6 bases). This CDR3 is 15 amino acids long. V was pared by 5 bases and J by 4 bases, with 15 bases between. In germline, CDR1 is MSHET, CDR2 SYDVDS. CDR3 DNA, as far as it was read: TGTGCTAGCAGTCCATCCCGGGACATATATGCT. Amino acid sequence: CASSPSRDIYA. The whole CDR3 sequence is CASSPSRDIYAEQFF.

This clone turned up a few times. Gene names denote mouse genes. The sequenced fragment ends 4 residues before the CDR3 boundary, so the rest is inferred from the germline J gene. V and J are TRBV13-3 and TRBJ2-1; 8 bases are shared with TRBD1. The CDR3 contains 16 residues. The V gene's germline CDR1 is NNHDY and CDR2 SYVADS. The V gene end was trimmed by 3 bases and the J gene end by 2 bases; junction bases not matched to a gene: 7. The CDR3 reads CASSVPRTGYYAEQFF. CDR3 DNA (partial): TGTGCCAGCAGTGTCCCCCGGACAGGGTACTATGCT.

Turning to this clone: Gene names and germline refer to mouse. The read ends 4 residues before the CDR3 terminus; that terminus is restored from the germline J gene. V gene TRBV29 combines with J gene TRBJ2-5; 10 bases match TRBD1. Germline loops: CDR1 MSHET, CDR2 SYDVDS. CDR3 length equals 14 residues. CDR3 sequence: CASSRGQGKDTQYF. The part of the CDR3 DNA that was read is TGTGCTAGCAGTAGGGGACAGGGGAAAGAC.

This clone was counted between two and nine times. Gene names refer to mouse genes. The sequence runs out 4 residues before the end of the CDR3; the remainder is reconstructed from the germline J gene. The J gene is TRBJ1-1, the V gene TRBV13-3; 7 nucleotides align to TRBD1. The CDR3 sequence is 15 residues long. V lost 4 bases and J lost 0; bases outside the gene matches: 6. Germline CDR1 and CDR2: NNHDY and SYVADS. The part of the CDR3 DNA that was read is TGTGCCAGCAGTAGAACCGGGACAGCAAACACA. Its translation: CASSRTGTANT. The whole CDR3 sequence is CASSRTGTANTEVFF.

This clone occurred a few times. The gene names given are mouse names. The missing CDR3 end, 4 residues past where the read stops, is filled in from the germline J gene. The chain is built from TRBV1 and TRBJ2-7; D gene ambiguous. The CDR3 is made up of 13 amino acids. Germline V gene data show CDR1 as NSQYPW and CDR2 as LRSPGD (reference sequence). Trimming removed 5 bases from V and 0 bases from J, with 8 bases in between. Incomplete CDR3 DNA: TGCACCTGCAGTCCCCGCAGCTCCTAT. The encoded protein is CTCSPRSSY. The entire CDR3 sequence reads CTCSPRSSYEQYF. Based on the CDR3 plus reference TRBV1 and TRBJ2-7, the full variable domain is VTLLEQNPRWRLVPRGQAVNLRCILKNSQYPWMSWYQQDLQKQLQWLFTLRSPGDKEVKSLPGADYLATRVTDTELRLQVANMSQGRTLYCTCSPRSSYEQYFGPGTRLTVL.

A remark on this clone: The gene names here belong to mouse. From the germline J gene comes the end of the CDR3, since the read stops 4 residues before it. The chain employs TRBV19 and TRBJ1-4, with a weak D call TRBD1 (6 bases). The V end lost 4 bases, the J end lost 4 bases, and 17 bases lay between the germline ends. This CDR3 has 16 residues. Germline V gene data show CDR1 as FNHDT and CDR2 as SITEND (reference sequence). The DNA read from the CDR3 is TGTGCCAGCAGTCCCATCCCCACAGGGAGCAACGAA. Residues: CASSPIPTGSNE. The full-length CDR3 reads as CASSPIPTGSNERLFF.

This clone has only a few counts. Germline and genes here are mouse. The DNA ends 4 residues before the CDR3 does, and the rest of the CDR3 is filled in from the germline J gene. The chain recombines TRBV13-1 with TRBJ2-7; D is possibly TRBD1 (6 bases). The CDR3 sequence is 14 residues long. Looked up from germline, CDR1 is NSHNY and CDR2 is SYGAGN. The V end lost 1 base, the J end lost 3 bases, and 11 bases lay between the germline ends. The CDR3 loop reads CASSDRPGVYEQYF. CDR3 DNA (partial): TGTGCCAGCAGTGATCGGCCAGGGGTCTAT.

This clone has ten or more counts. The genes and germline here are from mouse. The read finishes 4 residues shy of the CDR3 end, and the germline J gene is used to complete it. The gene calls are TRBV13-3 and TRBJ2-1; D may be TRBD1 (6 bases). CDR1 and CDR2 from the germline V gene are NNHDY and SYVADS. The ends were cut back, 0 bases at V and 1 base at J, with 14 bases in the middle. This CDR3 is 17 amino acids long. The covered CDR3 bases are TGTGCCAGCAGTGATGCGGGGCAGGGGATCAACTATGCT. Protein product: CASSDAGQGINYA. The CDR3 reads in full as CASSDAGQGINYAEQFF.

A note on this clone: Genes and germline are mouse. The missing CDR3 end, 4 residues past where the read stops, is filled in from the germline J gene. The V and J genes are TRBV31 and TRBJ2-1; 13 bases are shared with TRBD2. CDR1 GKSSPN and CDR2 SITVG come from the germline V gene. This CDR3 is 16 amino acids long. The junction had 0 bases not matched to a gene; V was cut back by 1 base and J by 0 bases. The DNA read from the CDR3 is TGTGCCTGGAGTCGGGACTGGGGGGGTAACTATGCT. Protein: CAWSRDWGGNYA. The complete CDR3 protein is CAWSRDWGGNYAEQFF.

The table lists this clone with a few counts. TCRdb's protein does not match the DNA translation at residue 12; the protein provided is translated from the DNA. All gene names here are mouse names. The covered CDR3 bases are TGTGCCAGCAGCCCTGGGGGGGCGCCTGGAAATACG. Residues: CASSPGGAPGNT. The entire CDR3 protein is CASSPGGAPGNTLYF. This chain links TRBV19 with TRBJ1-3, with a possible D match to TRBD1 (6 bases). The DNA ends 3 residues before the CDR3 does, and the rest of the CDR3 is filled in from the germline J gene. Trimming left V 5 bases short and J 2 bases short, with 14 bases between. Germline-derived CDR1 and CDR2 are FNHDT and SITEND (reference sequence). The CDR3 runs 15 residues.